A selection of T cell receptor beta chains follows, all from one sample in a study of CD8+CD57+ T cells in acquired aplastic anemia. Via MiXCR, TCRdb re-called the reads, giving one row per CDR3 protein. The sample has a few hundred thousand distinct CDR3 sequences, approximately 57% seen once; the top ten hold about 29%. Sample: sorted CD4+, CD8+, or CD8+CD57+ T cells (not recorded which) from PBMCs. These receptors were collected from a human donor in good health. Each CDR3 is given with its conserved first and last residue. The D gene is left open where the match is weak. Only some rows state a clone size, as once, few, many or a class for expanded clones.

CDR3nt,CDR3aa,v_gene,j_gene,abundance,d_gene
TGCGCCAGCAGCCAAGGACAAAGGGACACTGAAGCTTTCTTT,CASSQGQRDTEAFF,TRBV4-1,TRBJ1-1,many,NA
TGTGCCAGCAGCTTAGACGCGACAGAAACCAGTTACGGACAAGATTTT,CASSLDATETSYGQDF,TRBV7-9,TRBJ2-3,NA,NA
TGCAGCGTTGACCCCGGGGGTGCTAACTATGGCTACACCTTC,CSVDPGGANYGYTF,TRBV29-1,TRBJ1-2,NA,NA
TGTGCCACCAGCCAAACGGGAGGGTATGAGCAGTACTTC,CATSQTGGYEQYF,TRBV15,TRBJ2-7,many,TRBD2
TGTGCCAGCAGTGCTGGGGGCGGGAATGAGCAGTTCTTC,CASSAGGGNEQFF,TRBV2,TRBJ2-1,NA,NA
TGTGCCAGCAGCTTGCGTACGAACTATGGCTACACCTTC,CASSLRTNYGYTF,TRBV5-4,TRBJ1-2,many,NA
TGTGCCATCAGTGGGGGACAGGAAAACTATGGCTACACCTTC,CAISGGQENYGYTF,TRBV10-3,TRBJ1-2,NA,TRBD1
TGTGCCACCAGCAGAGATTATGCGAGCACAGATACGCAGTATTTT,CATSRDYASTDTQYF,TRBV15,TRBJ2-3,NA,NA
TGCGCCAGCAGCTTGGGGTTGCGGGGGGGAAACAATGAGCAGTTCTTC,CASSLGLRGGNNEQFF,TRBV5-1,TRBJ2-1,many,TRBD2
TGTGCCACCGATAAATCCGGACTAGCGGCCTACAATGAGCAGTTCTTC,CATDKSGLAAYNEQFF,TRBV7-9,TRBJ2-1,NA,TRBD2